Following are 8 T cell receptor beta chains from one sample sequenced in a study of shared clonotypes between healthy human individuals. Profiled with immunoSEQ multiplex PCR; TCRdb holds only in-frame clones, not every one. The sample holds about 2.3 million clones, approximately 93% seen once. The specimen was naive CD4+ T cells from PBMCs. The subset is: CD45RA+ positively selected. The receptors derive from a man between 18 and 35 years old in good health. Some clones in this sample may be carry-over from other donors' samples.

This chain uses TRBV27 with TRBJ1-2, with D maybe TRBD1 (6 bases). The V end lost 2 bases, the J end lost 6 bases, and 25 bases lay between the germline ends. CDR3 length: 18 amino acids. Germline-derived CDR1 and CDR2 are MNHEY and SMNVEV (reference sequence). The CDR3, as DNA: TGTGCCAGCAGTTTAAGTTCGGGGGCGCGGGGTAATTCGGATGGCTACACCTTC. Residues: CASSLSSGARGNSDGYTF.

CDR3 loop: CASRPGSPGTSITFF. Here the CDR3 DNA reads TGTGCCAGCAGGCCGGGTTCGCCAGGGACGAGTATAACTTTCTTT. The J gene is TRBJ1-1, the V gene TRBV28, with a weak D call TRBD1 (5 bases). Germline CDR1 and CDR2: MDHEN and SYDVKM. CDR3 length equals 15 residues. The V end lost 6 bases, the J end lost 12 bases, and 26 bases lay between the germline ends. The full variable domain, completed using reference TRBV28 and TRBJ1-1, is DVKVTQSSRYLVKRTGEKVFLECVQDMDHENMFWYRQDPGLGLRLIYFSYDVKMKEKGDIPEGYSVSREKKERFSLILESASTNQTSMYLCASRPGSPGTSITFFGQGTRLTVV.

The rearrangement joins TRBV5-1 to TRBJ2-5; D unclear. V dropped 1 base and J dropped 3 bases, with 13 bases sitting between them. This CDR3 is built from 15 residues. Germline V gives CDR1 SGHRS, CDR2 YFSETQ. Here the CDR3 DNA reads TGCGCCAGCAGCTTGTTGGGTTCAAAGGAAGAGACCCAGTACTTC. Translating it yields CASSLLGSKEETQYF.

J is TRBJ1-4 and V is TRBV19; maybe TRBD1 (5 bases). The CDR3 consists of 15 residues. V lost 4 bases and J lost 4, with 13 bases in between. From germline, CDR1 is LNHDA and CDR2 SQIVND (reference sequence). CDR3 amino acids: CASSNRQRFNEKLFF. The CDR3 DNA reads TGTGCCAGTAGTAACCGACAGAGATTTAATGAAAAACTGTTTTTT.

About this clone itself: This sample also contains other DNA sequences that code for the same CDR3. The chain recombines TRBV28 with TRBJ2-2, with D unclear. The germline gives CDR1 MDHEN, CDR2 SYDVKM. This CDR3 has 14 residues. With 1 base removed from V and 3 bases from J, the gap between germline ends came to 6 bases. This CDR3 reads CASSLSGDTGELFF. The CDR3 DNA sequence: TGTGCCAGCAGTTTATCTGGGGACACCGGGGAGCTGTTTTTT.

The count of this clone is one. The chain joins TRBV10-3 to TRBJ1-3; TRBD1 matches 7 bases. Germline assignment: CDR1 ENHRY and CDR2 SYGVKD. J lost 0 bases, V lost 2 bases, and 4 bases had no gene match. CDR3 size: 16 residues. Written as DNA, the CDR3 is TGTGCCATCAGTGAGGGACAGGAATACTCTGGAAACACCATATATTTT. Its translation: CAISEGQEYSGNTIYF.

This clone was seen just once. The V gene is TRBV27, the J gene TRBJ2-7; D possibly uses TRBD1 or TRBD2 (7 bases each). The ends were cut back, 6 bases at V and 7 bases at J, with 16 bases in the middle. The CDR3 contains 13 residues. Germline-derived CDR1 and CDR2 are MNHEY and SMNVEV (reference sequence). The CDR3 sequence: CASRVAGGGEQYF. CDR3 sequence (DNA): TGTGCCAGCAGAGTGGCAGGGGGAGGGGAGCAGTACTTC.

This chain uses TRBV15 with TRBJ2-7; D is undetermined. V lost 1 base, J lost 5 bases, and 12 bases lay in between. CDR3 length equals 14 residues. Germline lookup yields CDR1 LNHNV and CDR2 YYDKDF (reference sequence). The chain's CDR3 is CATSRVLGQNEQYF. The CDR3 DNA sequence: TGTGCCACCAGCAGAGTCTTAGGGCAAAACGAGCAGTACTTC.